This TCR beta chain was documented in a study of shared clonotypes between healthy human individuals (dated by TCRdb to 2018 to 2020). With regard to the full study: A couple of women and a few men aged 18 to 49 years were included in the cohort. Per donor, three plates each were used for CD4 naive and CD4 memory, two for CD8 naive, and one for CD8 memory. To estimate repertoire size and how much clonotype sharing occurs between individuals, the study deeply sequenced the blood TCR repertoires of five healthy adults. To increase sequencing depth and limit assay-specific biases, different laboratories used diverse techniques to prepare libraries and sequence TCR repertoires. Between about 0.85 and 10 billion PBMCs per donor were obtained by leukapheresis.

The donors were healthy, HIV-negative adults with no recently reported acute infections or vaccinations. Only Caucasian adults living in Nashville, Tennessee, USA were represented among the donors. CD4+ T cells were enriched by magnetic negative selection; naive cells were then positively selected on CD45RA, and the negative fraction formed the memory subset. Blood was collected by leukapheresis, and PBMCs were isolated by Ficoll-Histopaque density gradient centrifugation and then cryopreserved in liquid nitrogen vapor phase. Analytical flow cytometry was used to check the purity and quantity of every magnetically sorted T cell population. Genomic DNA was isolated from each sorted fraction and quantified by UV absorbance on a Nanodrop 2000c. TCR CDR3 regions were amplified from genomic DNA by multiplex PCR using the deep immunoSEQ assay. For each cell subset, the extracted genomic DNA was distributed evenly across all wells of several immunoSEQ 96-well plates, and each plate served as one replicate. Each replicate PCR for sorted subsets received around 200 ng genomic DNA, equal to 30,000 or so T cell genomes. Purified libraries were quantified with a Qubit 3.0 fluorometer, sized on a Bioanalyzer 2100, and re-quantified with the KAPA Library Quantification kit. Every immunoSEQ 96-well plate was sequenced on a separate single-read 150-cycle Illumina NextSeq 550 flow cell. For the original study's pipeline: Because the immunoSEQ output included only junctional sequences and no quality scores, the filtering could not be the same as the filtering used for full-length reads. Sequences were annotated with PyIR, a Python wrapper for IgBLAST v1.9, using IMGT germline references to assign V/J genes and CDR3. Reads with weak V/J assignments (E-value above 1e-6), missing CDR3, stop codons, out-of-frame junctions, or ambiguous translated residues were removed. V3J clonotypes were defined by identical inferred V gene, J gene, and CDR3 amino acid sequence. Percentage overlap between repertoires was calculated by dividing the number of shared unique clonotypes by the size of the smaller repertoire. Richness of each repertoire was evaluated using RTK rarefaction, the Chao1 estimator, and Recon v2.1 estimates of unobserved clonotypes. Generation probabilities for all TCRbeta clonotypes obtained by the gDNA method from a few donors were computed using OLGA. TCRdb limited this immuneACCESS table to in-frame rearrangements with V and J called. A share of clones is missing; checked studies link under half to unresolved V genes, and the rest is unexplained. The V and J calls and the clone size are those of that table, but D and trimming were determined from the DNA. For this sample there are 950,000 to 1,300,000 clones; about 70% appear just once. The leading ten clones occupy around 1.4% of the sample.

Results and caveats for the whole study, not just this receptor: Roughly 5% of naive CD4, 3% to 3.5% of naive CD8, about 2.5% of memory CD4, and approximately 0.39% of memory CD8 clonotypes were shared across a few donors. Estimated clonotype richness was generally larger for naive than for memory subsets. Sampling was limited to blood, and TCR repertoires in tissue likely differ from TCR repertoires in blood. Pairwise subsampling led to the expectation that sequencing depth would affect the degree of clonotype sharing among donors. The genetic and exposure-history diversity represented was limited by the small number of donors. Clonotypes shared by all four sorted-subset donors showed higher generation probabilities than non-shared clonotypes. Rarefaction of sorted-subset datasets indicated incomplete sequencing despite the large sequencing depth.

This clone came up a few times. Its target antigen remains unknown. No base-level quality is on record; no much larger clone is a single base apart. Sequencing was carried out using memory CD4+ T cells sorted from blood. In the paper's terms, the cell subset or site label means: CD45RA-negative fraction. The source of this sequence is a man between 18 and 35 years old in good health.

The nucleotide sequence reads TGTGCCAGCACCAACCGGGACAGGTCTCGAGAGCAGTACTTC. This codes for CASTNRDRSREQYF. This sequence uses TRBV6-5 and TRBJ2-7; TRBD1 agrees with 8 junctional bases. The CDR3 numbers 14 residues from cysteine through phenylalanine. The read is trimmed to its CDR3 DNA, 42 bases read in frame from base 1. Trimming removed 7 bases from V and 7 bases from J; the gene matches leave 12 bases unexplained. CDR1 is given as MNHEY and CDR2 as SVGAGI, both from the germline V gene.